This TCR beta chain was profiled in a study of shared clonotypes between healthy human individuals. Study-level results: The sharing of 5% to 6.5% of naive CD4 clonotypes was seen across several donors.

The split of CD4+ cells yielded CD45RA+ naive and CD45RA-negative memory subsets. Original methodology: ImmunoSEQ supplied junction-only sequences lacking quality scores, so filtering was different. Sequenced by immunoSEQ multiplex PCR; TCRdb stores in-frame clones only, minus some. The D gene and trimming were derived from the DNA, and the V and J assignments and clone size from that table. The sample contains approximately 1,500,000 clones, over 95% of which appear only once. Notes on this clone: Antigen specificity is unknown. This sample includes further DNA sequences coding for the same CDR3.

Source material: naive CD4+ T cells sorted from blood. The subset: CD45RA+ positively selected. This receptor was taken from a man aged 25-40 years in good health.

The CDR3 DNA sequence: TGTGCCAGCAGCGTAGACCGTAACACTGAAGCTTTCTTT. Protein product: CASSVDRNTEAFF. This rearrangement joins TRBV9 to TRBJ1-1; D remains ambiguous. This CDR3 region has 13 residues. Germline V gene sequence: CDR1 SGDLS, CDR2 YYNGEE. Trimming stripped 0 bases from V and 2 bases from J, with 5 bases between.